A selection of T cell receptor beta chains follows, all from one sample in a study of beta chain features in type 1 diabetes. Data came from immunoSEQ multiplex PCR; TCRdb stores just in-frame clones and leaves some out. Here the sample spans 300,000 or so clones, less than 9.5% being singletons. Sequences were obtained from central memory CD4+ T cells from blood. The receptor source for this set is a woman younger than 35 in good health. Each CDR3 is given with its conserved first and last residue. The order of the fields is J gene, clone size, V gene, D gene, CDR3 DNA, CDR3 protein. A D gene is named only where the DNA matches it firmly. Clone size is not always given. Where it is, it says once, few, many or a class for expanded clones.

TRBJ2-3	.	TRBV29-1	.	TGCAGCGTTGAAGAGGCCACAGATACGCAGTATTTT	CSVEEATDTQYF
TRBJ1-1	.	TRBV9	.	TGTGCCAGCAGGGTACAGGGGAACACTGAAGCTTTCTTT	CASRVQGNTEAFF
TRBJ2-4	once	TRBV7-6	.	TGTGCCAGCACCTTAGGCGGAGGGGACATTCAGTACTTC	CASTLGGGDIQYF
TRBJ2-1	.	TRBV5-1	TRBD2	TGCGCCAGCAGCTTGTCTACGACTAGCGGAAACAATGAGCAGTTCTTC	CASSLSTTSGNNEQFF
TRBJ1-1	.	TRBV18	.	TGTGCCAGCTCACCCGACAGGCTGAACACTGAAGCTTTCTTT	CASSPDRLNTEAFF
TRBJ2-3	few	TRBV7-2	.	TGTGCCAGCAGCTTAGGGGACTCCCCTTCTAATACGCAGTATTTT	CASSLGDSPSNTQYF
TRBJ2-1	many	TRBV7-2	.	TGTGCCAGCAGCTTTGGGTCCCCCCAATACAATGAGCAGTTCTTC	CASSFGSPQYNEQFF
TRBJ1-2	.	TRBV7-3	.	TGTGCCAGCAGCTTAACGGGGGCATCGGATGGCTACACCTTC	CASSLTGASDGYTF
TRBJ2-7	few	TRBV15	TRBD1	TGTGCCACCAGCACCCCGACAGGGTTGCCTTACGAGCAGTACTTC	CATSTPTGLPYEQYF
TRBJ2-7	few	TRBV11-2	.	TGTGCCAGCAGCCAAACCCCACCGATTTGGGGTACGTCCTACGAGCAGTACTTC	CASSQTPPIWGTSYEQYF
TRBJ2-5	many	TRBV10-3	.	TGTGCCATCAGTGACGACCGCAACCAAGAGACCCAGTACTTC	CAISDDRNQETQYF
TRBJ2-7	few	TRBV7-2	.	TGTGCCAGCAGCGCGCGGACAGCCTCCTACGAGCAGTACTTC	CASSARTASYEQYF
TRBJ2-1	.	TRBV6-5	.	TGTGCCAGCAGTCTAGCGAGACACAATGAGCAGTTCTTC	CASSLARHNEQFF
TRBJ2-3	.	TRBV27	TRBD2	TGTGCCAGCAGTACGCGACTAGCGGGACGTAGCACAGATACGCAGTATTTT	CASSTRLAGRSTDTQYF
TRBJ2-6	.	TRBV5-4	TRBD1	TGTGCCAGCAGCCCCGGACAGGGGGCGATGTCTGGGGCCAACGTCCTGACTTTC	CASSPGQGAMSGANVLTF
TRBJ2-7	.	TRBV5-1	TRBD2	TGCGCCAGCAGCTTATTAGCGGGGGGCCTGTACGAGCAGTACTTC	CASSLLAGGLYEQYF
TRBJ1-1	.	TRBV5-4	TRBD1	TGTGCCAGCAGCTTTCCCGGGACAGGGGTGACTGAAGCTTTCTTT	CASSFPGTGVTEAFF
TRBJ2-1	.	TRBV2	.	TGTGCCAGCACACCAAGGAATGAGCAGTTCTTC	CASTPRNEQFF
TRBJ1-5	.	TRBV10-2	.	TGCGCCAGCAGTGCGGCCCAGCGCAATCAGCCCCAGCATTTT	CASSAAQRNQPQHF
TRBJ2-1	.	TRBV7-9	.	TGTGCCAGCAGCTTACAAAATGAGCAGTTCTTC	CASSLQNEQFF
TRBJ2-5	few	TRBV5-1	.	TGCGCCAGCAGCTCACTAGTCGATCAAGAGACCCAGTACTTC	CASSSLVDQETQYF
TRBJ2-2	few	TRBV2	TRBD1	TGTGCCAGTACCGGGACAGGGGGAAACACCGGGGAGCTGTTTTTT	CASTGTGGNTGELFF
TRBJ1-5	few	TRBV15	TRBD1	TGTGCCACCAGCAGAAGACAGGGACAGCCCCAGCATTTT	CATSRRQGQPQHF
TRBJ2-5	.	TRBV9	.	TGTGCCAGCAGCGTAGCCGGCGGACTACAAGAGACCCAGTACTTC	CASSVAGGLQETQYF
TRBJ1-1	.	TRBV28	TRBD1	TGTGCCAGCAGTCCTCCGGGACAGGCTGAAGCTTTCTTT	CASSPPGQAEAFF
TRBJ2-5	many	TRBV16	.	TGTGCCAGCGGACAGCAGGAGACCCAGTACTTC	CASGQQETQYF
TRBJ2-7	.	TRBV15	.	TGTGCCACCAGCCGGCAATCCGGCTACGAGCAGTACTTC	CATSRQSGYEQYF
TRBJ1-5	few	TRBV7-4	.	TGTGCCAGCAGCCCTCGGACCCAAGACAAGCATTTT	CASSPRTQDKHF
TRBJ2-3	.	TRBV29-1	TRBD1	TGCAGCGTTGTCTTGGACAGGGGTTTGGATACGCAGTATTTT	CSVVLDRGLDTQYF
TRBJ2-1	few	TRBV4-3	.	TGCGCCAGCAGCCAAGAGGACAACTCCTACAATGAGCAGTTCTTC	CASSQEDNSYNEQFF
TRBJ1-2	few	TRBV28	.	TGTGCCAGCAGTTTCCAGACATATGGCTACACCTTC	CASSFQTYGYTF
TRBJ2-7	.	TRBV18	.	TGTGCCAGCTCCCCAAGGGAAACCTCTTCCGAGCAGTACTTC	CASSPRETSSEQYF
TRBJ2-3	few	TRBV11-2	TRBD2	TGTGCCAGCAGCGTCGTAGCGGGAGGGGGAGATACGCAGTATTTT	CASSVVAGGGDTQYF
TRBJ1-2	.	TRBV2	.	TGTGCCAGCAGTGACCCGTCCCGGGGGGTTTATCACTATGGCTACACCTTC	CASSDPSRGVYHYGYTF
TRBJ2-7	.	TRBV28	.	TGTGCCAGCAGTCCAGACAACTCCTACGAGCAGTACTTC	CASSPDNSYEQYF
TRBJ1-4	few	TRBV7-2	.	TGTGCCAGCGGAAAAAGACTCCTGAATGAAAAACTGTTTTTT	CASGKRLLNEKLFF
TRBJ2-7	.	TRBV7-2	.	TGTGCCAGCAGCTTAGCGTCATCCTACGAGCAGTACTTC	CASSLASSYEQYF
TRBJ1-2	.	TRBV6-5	.	TGTGCCAGCAGTCCCCTGGCTCAGGGGAACTATGGCTACACCTTC	CASSPLAQGNYGYTF
TRBJ1-2	.	TRBV21-1	.	TGTGCCAGCAGCAAAGTTGGTAATGGCTACACCTTC	CASSKVGNGYTF
TRBJ2-7	few	TRBV10-3	TRBD2	TGTGCCATCGGGCGCCTAGCGGGGAACTACGAGCAGTACTTC	CAIGRLAGNYEQYF
TRBJ2-5	.	TRBV10-3	TRBD2	TGTGCCATCAGTGCAGGCTTACTAGCGGGTAGTCAAGAGACCCAGTACTTC	CAISAGLLAGSQETQYF
TRBJ1-2	few	TRBV7-9	.	TGTGCCAGCAGCTTAGATGTGTCGGGGGGCGAAAGTGGCTACACCTTC	CASSLDVSGGESGYTF
TRBJ2-3	.	TRBV7-6	TRBD2	TGTGCCAGCAGCTCGAGCGGGAGGGCCATTGGAGATACGCAGTATTTT	CASSSSGRAIGDTQYF
TRBJ2-7	few	TRBV21-1	.	TGTGCCAGCAGCTGGGGGACAGGGGGCGTAGAGCTTATGGACGAGCAGTACTTC	CASSWGTGGVELMDEQYF
TRBJ1-1	few	TRBV7-3	.	TGTGCCAGCAGCCGGACAATGAACACTGAAGCTTTCTTT	CASSRTMNTEAFF
TRBJ2-1	many	TRBV4-3	TRBD2	TGCGCCAGCAGCCAAGAGGCGGGAGGGTTCAATGAGCAGTTCTTC	CASSQEAGGFNEQFF
TRBJ2-2	few	TRBV6-5	.	TGTGCCAGCAGTCGCCTCCGAGGTTTCGGGGAGCTGTTTTTT	CASSRLRGFGELFF
TRBJ2-7	few	TRBV5-1	.	TGCGCCAGCAGCCTCTATGGGTACGAGCAGTACTTC	CASSLYGYEQYF
TRBJ2-1	few	TRBV7-2	TRBD2	TGTGCCAGCAGCTCCGACTTTAGCGGGAGGTACAATGAGCAGTTCTTC	CASSSDFSGRYNEQFF
TRBJ2-3	many	TRBV6-6	TRBD2	TGTGCCAGCAGTTTTAGCGGGGAAACCACAGATACGCAGTATTTT	CASSFSGETTDTQYF
TRBJ2-2	many	TRBV23-1	TRBD1	TGCGCCAGCAGTTACCAGTCAGGTCGACAGGGGTCGGGCGGGGAGCTGTTTTTT	CASSYQSGRQGSGGELFF
TRBJ1-4	.	TRBV7-8	.	TGTGCCAGCAGCTTACGCCAACCTGCCGCTAATGAAAAACTGTTTTTT	CASSLRQPAANEKLFF
TRBJ2-5	few	TRBV7-9	.	TGTGCCAGCAGCGTAACCTTTGGAGAGACCCAGTACTTC	CASSVTFGETQYF
TRBJ2-7	few	TRBV7-2	.	TGTGCCAGCAGCTTCGGTGTCTCCTACGAGCAGTACTTC	CASSFGVSYEQYF
TRBJ2-3	.	TRBV27	.	TGTGCCAGCAGTTCACGGGGGGCCGCGCGTATAACAGATACGCAGTATTTT	CASSSRGAARITDTQYF
TRBJ2-5	.	TRBV6-1	TRBD2	TGTGCCAGCAGTTATTCTCAGGGAGGGGAGACCCAGTACTTC	CASSYSQGGETQYF
TRBJ1-1	few	TRBV7-2	.	TGTGCCAGCAGCCTGGTTGGGAACACTGAAGCTTTCTTT	CASSLVGNTEAFF
TRBJ2-7	.	TRBV28	.	TGTGCCAGCAGGGACAGTCTAAAAGACGAGCAGTACTTC	CASRDSLKDEQYF